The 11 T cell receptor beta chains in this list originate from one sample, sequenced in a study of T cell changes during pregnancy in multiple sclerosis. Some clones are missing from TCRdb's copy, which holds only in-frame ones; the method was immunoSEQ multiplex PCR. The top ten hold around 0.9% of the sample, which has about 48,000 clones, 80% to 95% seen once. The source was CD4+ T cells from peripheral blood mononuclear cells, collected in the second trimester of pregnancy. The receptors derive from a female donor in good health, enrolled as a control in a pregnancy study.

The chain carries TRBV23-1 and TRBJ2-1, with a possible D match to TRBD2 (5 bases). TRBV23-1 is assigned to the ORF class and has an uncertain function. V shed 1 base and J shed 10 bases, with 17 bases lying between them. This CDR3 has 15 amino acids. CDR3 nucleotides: TGCGCCAGCAGTCAATGTTTGCGGGCCCTCAGGGAGCAGTTCTTC. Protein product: CASSQCLRALREQFF.

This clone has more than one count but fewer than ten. CDR3 region: CAGETGGNGYTF. Here the CDR3 DNA reads TGTGCCGGTGAGACAGGGGGTAATGGCTACACCTTC. The chain employs TRBV2 and TRBJ1-2; 9 bases are shared with TRBD1. The trim removed 11 bases at V and 6 bases at J, leaving 7 bases unmatched. The CDR3 spans 12 residues. CDR1 is SNHLY and CDR2 is FYNNEI in the germline V gene.

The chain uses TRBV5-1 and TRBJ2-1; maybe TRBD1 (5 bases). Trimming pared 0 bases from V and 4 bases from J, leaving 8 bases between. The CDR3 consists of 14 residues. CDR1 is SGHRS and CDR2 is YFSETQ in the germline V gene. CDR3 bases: TGCGCCAGCAGCTTGGTACAGGAATACAATGAGCAGTTCTTC. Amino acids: CASSLVQEYNEQFF.

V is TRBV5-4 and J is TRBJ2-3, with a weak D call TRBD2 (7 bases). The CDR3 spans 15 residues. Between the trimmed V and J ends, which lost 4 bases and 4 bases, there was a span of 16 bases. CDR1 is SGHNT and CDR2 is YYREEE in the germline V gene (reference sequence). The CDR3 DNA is TGTGCCAGCAGCCAGGCCGGGGGGCTCGCAGATACGCAGTATTTT. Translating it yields CASSQAGGLADTQYF.

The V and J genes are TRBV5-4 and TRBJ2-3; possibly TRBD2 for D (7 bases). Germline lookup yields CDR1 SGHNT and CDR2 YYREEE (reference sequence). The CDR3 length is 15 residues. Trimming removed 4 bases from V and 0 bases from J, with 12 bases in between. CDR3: CASSRGGASTDTQYF. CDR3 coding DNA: TGTGCCAGCAGCCGAGGGGGGGCTAGCACAGATACGCAGTATTTT.

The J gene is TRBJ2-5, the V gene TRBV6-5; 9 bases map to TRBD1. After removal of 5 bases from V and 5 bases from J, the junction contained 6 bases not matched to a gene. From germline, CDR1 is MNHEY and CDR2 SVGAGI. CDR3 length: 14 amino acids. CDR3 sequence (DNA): TGTGCCAGCAGTCACAGGGGGCTAGGTGAGACCCAGTACTTC. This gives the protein CASSHRGLGETQYF.

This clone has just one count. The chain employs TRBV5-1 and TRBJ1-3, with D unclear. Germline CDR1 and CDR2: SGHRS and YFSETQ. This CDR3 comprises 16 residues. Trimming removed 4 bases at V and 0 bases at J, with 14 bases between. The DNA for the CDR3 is TGCGCCAGCAGCGCGGCCGGGTCCAGCTCTGGAAACACCATATATTTT. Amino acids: CASSAAGSSSGNTIYF.

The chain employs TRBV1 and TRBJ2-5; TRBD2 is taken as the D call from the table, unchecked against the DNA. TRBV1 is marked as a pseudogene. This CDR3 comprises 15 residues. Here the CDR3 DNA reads TGCACCAGCAGCCAAGATAACCGGTGGCAAGAGACCCAGTACTTC. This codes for CTSSQDNRWQETQYF.

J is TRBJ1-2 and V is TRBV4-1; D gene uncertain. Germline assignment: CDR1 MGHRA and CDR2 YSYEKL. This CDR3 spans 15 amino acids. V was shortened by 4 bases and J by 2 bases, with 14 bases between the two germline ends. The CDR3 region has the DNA TGCGCCAGCAGCCTCAGATGGGCAGTAAACTATGGCTACACCTTC. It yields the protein CASSLRWAVNYGYTF.

CDR3 coding DNA: TGTGCCAGCAGGCCCCGGGGGGCGAGGGTCACCGGGGAGCTGTTTTTT. Residues: CASRPRGARVTGELFF. The V gene is TRBV28, the J gene TRBJ2-2; weak D call: TRBD2 (7 bases). Germline V gene data show CDR1 as MDHEN and CDR2 as SYDVKM. Trimming pared 6 bases from V and 4 bases from J, leaving 18 bases between. The CDR3 sequence is 16 residues long.

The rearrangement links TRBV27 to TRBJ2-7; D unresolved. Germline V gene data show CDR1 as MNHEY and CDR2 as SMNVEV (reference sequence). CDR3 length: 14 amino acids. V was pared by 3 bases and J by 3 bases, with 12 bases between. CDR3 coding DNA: TGTGCCAGCAGTTTGAACTCTCTTATCTACGAGCAGTACTTC. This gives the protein CASSLNSLIYEQYF.